This T cell receptor beta chain was documented in a study of cytomegalovirus exposure and HLA in healthy donors. Study-level points and caveats: Across HLA loci, a later analysis found differing TCR association rates, with DRB1 most and HLA-C fewest. Cytomegalovirus status, reportedly, was diagnosed with high specificity and sensitivity by the classifier. Under in vitro conditions, a few CMV-associated chains were confirmed as specific for CMV antigens.

The CDR3 consists of 16 residues. Germline lookup yields CDR1 SGHDN and CDR2 FVKESK. V was pared by 4 bases and J by 1 base, with 7 bases of the junction left unmatched. It was with 60 Vbeta and 13 Jbeta primers that the PCR ran. TCRdb's copy holds only in-frame clones and misses some; the assay was immunoSEQ multiplex PCR. This listing includes roughly 41,000 clones. A word on this clone: Its specificity is not known.

The receptor comes from a woman in her forties in good health and CMV-seronegative. Sample: PBMCs. V usage is TRBV14 and J usage is TRBJ2-5, with 9 positions matching TRBD1. The chain's CDR3 is CASSRRTGVFQETQYF. The CDR3 bases are TGTGCCAGCAGCCGTCGGACAGGGGTTTTCCAAGAGACCCAGTACTTC.